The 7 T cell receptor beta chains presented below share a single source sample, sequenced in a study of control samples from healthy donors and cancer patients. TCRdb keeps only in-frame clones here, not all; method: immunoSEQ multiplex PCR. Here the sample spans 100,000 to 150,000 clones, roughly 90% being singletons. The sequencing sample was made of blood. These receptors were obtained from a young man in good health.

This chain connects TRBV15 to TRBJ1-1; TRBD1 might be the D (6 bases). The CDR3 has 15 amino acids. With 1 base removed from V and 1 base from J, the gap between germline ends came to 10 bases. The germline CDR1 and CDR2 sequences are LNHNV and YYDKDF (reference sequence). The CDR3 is CATSRAHRANTEAFF. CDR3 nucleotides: TGTGCCACCAGCAGAGCTCACAGGGCGAACACTGAAGCTTTCTTT.

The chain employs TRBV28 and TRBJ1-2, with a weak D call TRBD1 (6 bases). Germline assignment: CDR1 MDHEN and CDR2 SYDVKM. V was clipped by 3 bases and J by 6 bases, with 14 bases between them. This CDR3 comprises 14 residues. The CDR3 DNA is TGTGCCAGCAGTTTGGTATCCAGGGGTGATGGCTACACCTTC. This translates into CASSLVSRGDGYTF.

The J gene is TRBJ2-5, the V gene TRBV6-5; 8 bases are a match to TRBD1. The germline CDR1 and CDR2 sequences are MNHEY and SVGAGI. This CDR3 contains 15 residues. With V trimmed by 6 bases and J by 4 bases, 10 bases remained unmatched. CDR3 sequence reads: CASRIRTGLGETQYF. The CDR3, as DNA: TGTGCCAGCAGGATACGGACAGGGCTGGGAGAGACCCAGTACTTC.

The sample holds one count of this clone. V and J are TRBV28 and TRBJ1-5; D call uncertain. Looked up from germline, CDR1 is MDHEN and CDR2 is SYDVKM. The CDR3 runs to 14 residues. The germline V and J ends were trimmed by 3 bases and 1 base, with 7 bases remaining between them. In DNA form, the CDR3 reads TGTGCCAGCAGTTTTAGGCTGAGCAATCAGCCCCAGCATTTT. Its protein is CASSFRLSNQPQHF.

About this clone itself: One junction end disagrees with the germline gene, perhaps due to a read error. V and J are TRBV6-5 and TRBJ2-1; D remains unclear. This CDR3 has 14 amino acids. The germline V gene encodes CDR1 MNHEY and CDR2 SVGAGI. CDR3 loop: CASSPTVSYSEQFF. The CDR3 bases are TGTGCCAGCAGTCCCACCGTATCCTACAGTGAGCAGTTCTTC.

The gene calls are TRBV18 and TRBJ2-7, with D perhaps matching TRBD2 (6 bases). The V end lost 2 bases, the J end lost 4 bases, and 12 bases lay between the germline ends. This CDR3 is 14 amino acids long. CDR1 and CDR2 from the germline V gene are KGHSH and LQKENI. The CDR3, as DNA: TGTGCCAGCTCACCATCCGAGGGGACTTACGAGCAGTACGTC. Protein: CASSPSEGTYEQYV.

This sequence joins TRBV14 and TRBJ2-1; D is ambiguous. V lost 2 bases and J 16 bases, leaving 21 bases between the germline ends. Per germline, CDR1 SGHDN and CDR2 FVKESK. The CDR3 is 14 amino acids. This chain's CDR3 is CASSQISVAATKFF. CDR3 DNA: TGTGCCAGCAGCCAAATTTCCGTAGCAGCAACGAAATTCTTC.